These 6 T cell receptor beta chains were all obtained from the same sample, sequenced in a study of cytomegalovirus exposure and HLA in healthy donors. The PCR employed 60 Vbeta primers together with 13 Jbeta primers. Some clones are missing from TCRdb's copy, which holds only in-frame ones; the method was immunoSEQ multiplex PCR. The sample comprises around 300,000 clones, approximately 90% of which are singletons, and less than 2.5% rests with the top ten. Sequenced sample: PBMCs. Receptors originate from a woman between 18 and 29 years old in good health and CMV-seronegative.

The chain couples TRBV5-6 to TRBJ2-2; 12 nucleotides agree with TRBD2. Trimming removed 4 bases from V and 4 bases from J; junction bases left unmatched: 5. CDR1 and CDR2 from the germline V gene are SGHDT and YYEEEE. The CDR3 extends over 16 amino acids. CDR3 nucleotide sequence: TGTGCCAGCAGCATAGGACTAGCGGGGAGCACCGGGGAGCTGTTTTTT. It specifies CASSIGLAGSTGELFF.

For the CDR3, the DNA is TGCAGCGTTGAGCAGCGGGGGCCCAATGAGCAGTTCTTC. It codes for CSVEQRGPNEQFF. The chain carries TRBV29-1 and TRBJ2-1; 8 nucleotides match TRBD2. The CDR3 has 13 amino acids. Germline CDR1 SQVTM, CDR2 ANQGSEA. V trimming: 3 bases; J trimming: 6 bases; junction bases outside the gene matches: 4.

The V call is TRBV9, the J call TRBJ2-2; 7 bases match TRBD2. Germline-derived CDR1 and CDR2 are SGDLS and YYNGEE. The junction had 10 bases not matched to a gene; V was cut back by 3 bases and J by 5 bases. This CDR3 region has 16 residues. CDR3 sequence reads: CASSDDGGSSTGELFF. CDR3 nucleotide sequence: TGTGCCAGCAGCGATGACGGGGGGAGTAGTACCGGGGAGCTGTTTTTT.

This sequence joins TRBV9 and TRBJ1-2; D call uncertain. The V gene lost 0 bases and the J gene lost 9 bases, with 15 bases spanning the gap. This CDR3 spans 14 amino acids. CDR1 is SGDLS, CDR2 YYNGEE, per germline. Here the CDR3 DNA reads TGTGCCAGCAGCGTAGCTGAGGGCGCGGAGAGCTACACCTTC. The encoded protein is CASSVAEGAESYTF.

The CDR3 reads CASSSEGNQPQHF. CDR3 bases: TGTGCCAGCAGTTCAGAGGGCAATCAGCCCCAGCATTTT. The chain combines TRBV5-4 with TRBJ1-5; D call uncertain. This CDR3 region has 13 residues. Trimming cost V 5 bases and J 2 bases, with 8 bases left between them. Germline V lookup: CDR1 SGHNT, CDR2 YYREEE (reference sequence). The full variable domain, rest sourced from reference TRBV5-4 and TRBJ1-5, is ETGVTQSPTHLIKTRGQQVTLRCSSQSGHNTVSWYQQALGQGPQFIFQYYREEENGRGNFPPRFSGLQFPNYSSELNVNALELDDSALYLCASSSEGNQPQHFGDGTRLSIL.

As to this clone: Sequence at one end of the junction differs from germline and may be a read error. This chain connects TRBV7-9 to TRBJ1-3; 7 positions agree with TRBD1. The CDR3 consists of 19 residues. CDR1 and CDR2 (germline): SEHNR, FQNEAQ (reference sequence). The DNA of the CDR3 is TGTTCCAGCAGCTTAGTGTGGACAGGCCCTACCTCAGCTGGAAACACCATATATTTT. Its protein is CSSSLVWTGPTSAGNTIYF.